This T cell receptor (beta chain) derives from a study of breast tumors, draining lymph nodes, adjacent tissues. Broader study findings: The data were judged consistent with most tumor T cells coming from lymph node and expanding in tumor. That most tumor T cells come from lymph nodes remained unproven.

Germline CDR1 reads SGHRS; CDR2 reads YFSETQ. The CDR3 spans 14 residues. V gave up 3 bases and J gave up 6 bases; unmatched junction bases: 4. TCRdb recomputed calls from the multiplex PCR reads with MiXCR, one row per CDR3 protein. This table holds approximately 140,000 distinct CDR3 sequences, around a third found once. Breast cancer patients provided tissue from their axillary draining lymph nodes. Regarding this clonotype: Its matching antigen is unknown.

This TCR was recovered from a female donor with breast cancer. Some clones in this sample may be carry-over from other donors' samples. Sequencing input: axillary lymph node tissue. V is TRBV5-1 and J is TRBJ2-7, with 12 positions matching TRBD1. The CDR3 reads CASSSGQGAREQYF. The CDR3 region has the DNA TGCGCCAGCAGCTCGGGACAGGGGGCGCGCGAGCAGTACTTC.